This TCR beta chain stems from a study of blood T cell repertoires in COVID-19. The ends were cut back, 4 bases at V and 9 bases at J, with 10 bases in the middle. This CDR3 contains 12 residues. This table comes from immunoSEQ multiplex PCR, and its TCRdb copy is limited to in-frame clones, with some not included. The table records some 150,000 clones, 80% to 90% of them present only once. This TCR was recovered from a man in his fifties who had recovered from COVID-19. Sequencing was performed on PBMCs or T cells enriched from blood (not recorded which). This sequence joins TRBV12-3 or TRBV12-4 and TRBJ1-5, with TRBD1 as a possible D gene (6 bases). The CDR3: CASSSGGGPQHF. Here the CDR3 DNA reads TGTGCCAGCAGTTCGGGGGGCGGGCCCCAGCATTTT.